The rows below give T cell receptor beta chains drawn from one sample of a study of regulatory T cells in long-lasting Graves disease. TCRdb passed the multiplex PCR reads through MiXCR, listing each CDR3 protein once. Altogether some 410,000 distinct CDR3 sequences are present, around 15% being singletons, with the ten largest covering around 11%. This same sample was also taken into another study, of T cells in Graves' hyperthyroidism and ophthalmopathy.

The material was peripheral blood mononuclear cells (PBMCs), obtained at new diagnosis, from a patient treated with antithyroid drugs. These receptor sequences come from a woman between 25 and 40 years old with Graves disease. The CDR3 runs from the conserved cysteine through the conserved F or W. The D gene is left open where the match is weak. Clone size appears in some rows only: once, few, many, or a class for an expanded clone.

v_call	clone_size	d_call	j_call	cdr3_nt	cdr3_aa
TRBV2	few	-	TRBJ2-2	TGTGCCAGCAGTGAAAGTTCTTCGGGGGCCCTCACCGGGGAGCTGTTTTTT	CASSESSSGALTGELFF
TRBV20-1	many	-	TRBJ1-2	TGCAGTGCTTTACAGGGACCTTGGCTTGGCTACACCTTC	CSALQGPWLGYTF
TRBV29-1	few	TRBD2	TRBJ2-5	TGCAGCGTTGTGCTAGCGGGAGAAAGAGAGACCCAGTACTTC	CSVVLAGERETQYF
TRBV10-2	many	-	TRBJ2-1	TGCGCCAGCTCGGGTCGGGAGTCCTACAATGAGCAGTTCTTC	CASSGRESYNEQFF
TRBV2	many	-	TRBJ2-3	TGTGCCAGTCTAGGGTTGAGCACAGATACGCAGTATTTT	CASLGLSTDTQYF
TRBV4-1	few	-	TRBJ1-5	TGCGCCAGCAGCGAAGGGAGGGAGCCCCAGCATTTT	CASSEGREPQHF
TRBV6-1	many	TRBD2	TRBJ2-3	TGTGCCAGCAGCGAGACAGCGGGGGGCACAGATACGCAGTATTTT	CASSETAGGTDTQYF
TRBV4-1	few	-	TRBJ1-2	TGCGCCAGCAGCCAAATCGGAGGAGGACATGGCTACACCTTC	CASSQIGGGHGYTF
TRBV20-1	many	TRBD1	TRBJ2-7	TGCAGTGCCTCAGGGGGCGTTTCCTACGAGCAGTACTTC	CSASGGVSYEQYF
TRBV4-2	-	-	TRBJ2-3	TGTGCCAGCAGCCAAGTTTGGAGGGCCAGGGGGACAGATACGCAGTATTTT	CASSQVWRARGTDTQYF
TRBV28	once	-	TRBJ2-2	TGTGCCAGCAGTTTACTTGGGCCCGGGAACACCGGGGAGCTGTTTTTT	CASSLLGPGNTGELFF
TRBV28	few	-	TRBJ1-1	TGTGCCAGCACTTTGGAGGGCTCTTATCGAACTGAAGCTTTCTTT	CASTLEGSYRTEAFF
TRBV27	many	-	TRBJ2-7	TGTGCCAGCAGTCGGGGGATCGTATACGAGCAGTACTTC	CASSRGIVYEQYF
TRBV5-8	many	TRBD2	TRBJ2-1	TGTGCCAGCATATGGGAGGGCCGACCCCTTTGGAATGAGCAGTTCTTC	CASIWEGRPLWNEQFF
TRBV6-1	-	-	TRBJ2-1	TGTGCCAGCAGGGGGGACTCGACCTACAATGAGCAGTTCTTC	CASRGDSTYNEQFF
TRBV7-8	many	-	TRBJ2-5	TGTGCCAGCAGCTTAAAGAACCCGGAGACCCAGTACTTC	CASSLKNPETQYF
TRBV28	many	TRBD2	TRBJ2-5	TGTGCCAGCAGTATCCCGTGGACTAGCGGGACCTTAATAGAGACCCAGTACTTC	CASSIPWTSGTLIETQYF
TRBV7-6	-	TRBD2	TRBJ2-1	TGTGCCAGCAGCCTTACTAGCGGGAGGGCCTCCTACAATGAGCAGTTCTTC	CASSLTSGRASYNEQFF
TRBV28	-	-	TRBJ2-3	TGTGCCAGCAGTTTATATGGGGGTGAGAGCACAGATACGCAGTATTTT	CASSLYGGESTDTQYF
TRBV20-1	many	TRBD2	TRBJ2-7	TGCAGTGCTAGAGATCCGACTAGCGGAAGAACCTACGAGCAGTACTTC	CSARDPTSGRTYEQYF
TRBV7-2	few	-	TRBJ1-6	TGTGCCAGCAGCTTAGGGCTCAGGGGAGGGAATTCACCCCTCCACTTT	CASSLGLRGGNSPLHF
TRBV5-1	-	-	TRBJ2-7	TGCGCCAGCAGTGTGTCCGGGACCGAAAGAATCATCTACGAGCAGTACTTC	CASSVSGTERIIYEQYF
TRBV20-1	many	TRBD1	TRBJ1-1	TGCAGTGCTAATCGGCAGGGGGGCACTGAAGCTTTCTTT	CSANRQGGTEAFF
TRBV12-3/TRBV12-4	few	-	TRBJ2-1	TGTGCCAGCAGAGTACGAGGGCCAGAGCAGTTCTTC	CASRVRGPEQFF
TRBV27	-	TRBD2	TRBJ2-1	TGTGCCAGCAGTTCCTGGGGGGGGCTAGCGGGAGCCCTAAGCCCTATAAATGAGCAGTTCTTC	CASSSWGGLAGALSPINEQFF
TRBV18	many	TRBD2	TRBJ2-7	TGTGCCAGCTCACCACTATCCGGGAGCGGGGTCGAGCAGTACTTC	CASSPLSGSGVEQYF
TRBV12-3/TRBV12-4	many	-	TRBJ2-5	TGTGCCAGCAGTTTAGAGGGGTTGGGGGCAAAGAAAGAGACCCAGTACTTC	CASSLEGLGAKKETQYF
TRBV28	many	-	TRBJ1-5	TGTGCCAGCAGTTCAGGACAGATCTATAGCAATCAGCCCCAGCATTTT	CASSSGQIYSNQPQHF
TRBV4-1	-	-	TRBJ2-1	TGCGCCAGCAGCCAAGGACCGAGCGGTGGGCAGTTCTTC	CASSQGPSGGQFF
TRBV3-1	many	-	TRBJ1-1	TGTGCCAGCAGCCAAGCAACGGGGGCAACTGAAGCTTTCTTT	CASSQATGATEAFF
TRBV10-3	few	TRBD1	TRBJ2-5	TGTGCCATCAGTGATGGGGACAGGGAAGAGACCCAGTACTTC	CAISDGDREETQYF
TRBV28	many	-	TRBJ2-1	TGTGCCAGCAGTTTAACGGTGTCCTACAATGAGCAGTTCTTC	CASSLTVSYNEQFF
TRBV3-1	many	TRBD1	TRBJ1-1	TGTGCCAGCAGCCACCCAGGACAGGGTATCACTGAAGCTTTCTTT	CASSHPGQGITEAFF
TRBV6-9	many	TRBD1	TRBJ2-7	TGTGCCAGCAGTTACGGGGACAGCAGCTACGAGCAGTACTTC	CASSYGDSSYEQYF
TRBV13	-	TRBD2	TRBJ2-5	TGTGCCGGCAGCGAGCGGACTAGATGGGAGACCCAGTACTTC	CAGSERTRWETQYF
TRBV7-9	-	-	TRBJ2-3	TGTGCCAGCAGCTTAATCAGGGTTGGAGATACGCAGTATTTT	CASSLIRVGDTQYF
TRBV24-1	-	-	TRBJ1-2	TGTGCCACCAGTGATCCTAGCCGATCTAACTATGGCTACACCTTC	CATSDPSRSNYGYTF
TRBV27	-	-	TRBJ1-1	TGTGCCAGCAGTAAGAAACTTTCGGGGACTGAAGCTTTCTTT	CASSKKLSGTEAFF
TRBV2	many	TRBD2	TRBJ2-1	TGTGCCATACCGGGACTAGCGGGAGGAAGCTCCTACAATGAGCAGTTCTTC	CAIPGLAGGSSYNEQFF
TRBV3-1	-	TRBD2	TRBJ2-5	TGTGCCAGCAGCAAACGGACTAGCGGGAGAAAGACCCAGTACTTC	CASSKRTSGRKTQYF
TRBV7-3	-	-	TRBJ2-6	TGTGCCAGCAGCTTAGCGGTTTTAAGCTCTGGGGCCAACGTCCTGACTTTC	CASSLAVLSSGANVLTF
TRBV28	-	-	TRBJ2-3	TGTGCCAGCAGCCCTGGGCGGCAGCACACAGATACGCAGTATTTT	CASSPGRQHTDTQYF
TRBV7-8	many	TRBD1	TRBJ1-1	TGTGCCATACAGGGGATCGCGGGGACTGAAGCTTTCTTT	CAIQGIAGTEAFF
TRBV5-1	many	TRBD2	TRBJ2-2	TGCGCCAGCAGCACTAGGAGACCGGGACTAGCGGACACCGGGGAGCTGTTTTTT	CASSTRRPGLADTGELFF
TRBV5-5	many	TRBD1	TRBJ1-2	TGTGCCAGCAGCTTGGGCGGACAGGGGGCGATAGTTAACTATGGCTACACCTTC	CASSLGGQGAIVNYGYTF
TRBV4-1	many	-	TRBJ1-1	TGCGCCAGCAGCCAAGCGATAGTCTTTTTAGCGCCTAACACTGAAGCTTTCTTT	CASSQAIVFLAPNTEAFF
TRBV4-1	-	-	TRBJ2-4	TGCGCCAGCAGCCAAGGGGGGTCCAAAAACATTCAGTACTTC	CASSQGGSKNIQYF
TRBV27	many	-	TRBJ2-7	TGTGCCAGCAGTTTATCGAGAGGGGGTCAAGAGCAGTACTTC	CASSLSRGGQEQYF
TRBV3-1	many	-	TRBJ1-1	TGTGCCAGCAGCCAAGACGTATTCGGGAGAGCTTTCTTT	CASSQDVFGRAFF
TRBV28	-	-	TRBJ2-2	TGTGCCAGCAGTTCGTACAGCGGCGGGGAGCTGTTTTTT	CASSSYSGGELFF
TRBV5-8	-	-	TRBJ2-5	TGTGCCAGCAGCTTGGGGCGGAAGAAACAAGAGACCCAGTACTTC	CASSLGRKKQETQYF
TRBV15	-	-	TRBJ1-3	TGTGCCACCAGCAGTCGGACAGATGGAAGCACCATATATTTT	CATSSRTDGSTIYF
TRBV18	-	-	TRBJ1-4	TGTGCCAGCTCATCAGGGGCAGACAATGAAAAACTGTTTTTT	CASSSGADNEKLFF
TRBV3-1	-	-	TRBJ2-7	TGTGCCAGCAGGCAAGGGACCCTCTACGAGCAGTACTTC	CASRQGTLYEQYF
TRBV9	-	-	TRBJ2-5	TGTGCCAGCAGCCCCCCTGGGACTGAAGAGACCCAGTACTTC	CASSPPGTEETQYF